This TCR beta chain was captured in a study of technical replicates of blood from several donors. Here immunoSEQ multiplex PCR was the method, and the copy in TCRdb shows in-frame clones only, minus some. The profile shows approximately 68,000 clones, about 97% of them singletons. V shed 3 bases and J shed 3 bases, with 8 bases lying between them. There are 13 residues in the CDR3. Germline V lookup: CDR1 KGHSH, CDR2 LQKENI. The origin of this receptor is a human donor in good health. The chain couples TRBV18 to TRBJ1-1; D might be TRBD1 (5 bases). The sequenced sample consisted of T cells isolated from PBMCs. CDR3 coding DNA: TGTGCCAGCTCACCTGGAGGGGACACTGAAGCTTTCTTT. Its protein product is CASSPGGDTEAFF. Full variable domain (outside the CDR3, taken from reference TRBV18 and TRBJ1-1): NAGVMQNPRHLVRRRGQEARLRCSPMKGHSHVYWYRQLPEEGLKFMVYLQKENIIDESGMPKERFSAEFPKEGPSILRIQQVVRGDSAAYFCASSPGGDTEAFFGQGTRLTVV.